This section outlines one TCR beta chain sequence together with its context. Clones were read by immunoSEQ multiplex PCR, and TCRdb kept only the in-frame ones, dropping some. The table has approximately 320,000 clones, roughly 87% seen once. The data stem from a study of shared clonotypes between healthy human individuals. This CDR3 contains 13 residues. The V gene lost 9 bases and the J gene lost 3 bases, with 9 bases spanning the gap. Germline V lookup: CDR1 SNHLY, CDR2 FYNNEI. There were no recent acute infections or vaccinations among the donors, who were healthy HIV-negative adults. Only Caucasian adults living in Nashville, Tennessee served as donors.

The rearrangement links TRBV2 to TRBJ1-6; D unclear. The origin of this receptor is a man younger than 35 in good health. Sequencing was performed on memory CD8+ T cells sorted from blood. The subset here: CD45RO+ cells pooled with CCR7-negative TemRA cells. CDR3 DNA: TGTGCCAGTCTGGGGATCTATAATTCACCCCTCCACTTT. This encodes CASLGIYNSPLHF.